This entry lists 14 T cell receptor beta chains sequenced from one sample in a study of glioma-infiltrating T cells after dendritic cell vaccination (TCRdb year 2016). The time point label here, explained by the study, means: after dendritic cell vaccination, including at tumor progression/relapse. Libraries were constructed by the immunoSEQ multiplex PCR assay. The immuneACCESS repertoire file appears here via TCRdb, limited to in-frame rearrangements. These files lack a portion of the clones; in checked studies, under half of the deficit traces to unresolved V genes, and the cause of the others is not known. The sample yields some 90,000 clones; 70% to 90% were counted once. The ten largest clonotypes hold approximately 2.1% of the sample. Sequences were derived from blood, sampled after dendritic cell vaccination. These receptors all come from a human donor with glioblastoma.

CDR3 residues: CASSDARQGRDLNTEAFF. The CDR3 DNA follows: TGTGCCAGCAGCGACGCACGACAGGGAAGGGACTTAAACACTGAAGCTTTCTTT. This chain joins TRBV5-4 and TRBJ1-1, with TRBD1 matching over 7 bases. The germline gives CDR1 SGHNT, CDR2 YYREEE (reference sequence). This CDR3 has 18 residues. The V gene end was trimmed by 4 bases and the J gene end by 2 bases; junction bases not matched to a gene: 17. The full variable domain, its missing parts supplied by reference TRBV5-4 and TRBJ1-1, is ETGVTQSPTHLIKTRGQQVTLRCSSQSGHNTVSWYQQALGQGPQFIFQYYREEENGRGNFPPRFSGLQFPNYSSELNVNALELDDSALYLCASSDARQGRDLNTEAFFGQGTRLTVV.

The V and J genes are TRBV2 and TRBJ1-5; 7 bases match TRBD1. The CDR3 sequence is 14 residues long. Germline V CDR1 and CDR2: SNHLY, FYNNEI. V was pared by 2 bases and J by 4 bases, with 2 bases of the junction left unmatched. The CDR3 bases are TGTGCCAGCAGTGAAAGACAGGGTAATCAGCCCCAGCATTTT. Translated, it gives CASSERQGNQPQHF.

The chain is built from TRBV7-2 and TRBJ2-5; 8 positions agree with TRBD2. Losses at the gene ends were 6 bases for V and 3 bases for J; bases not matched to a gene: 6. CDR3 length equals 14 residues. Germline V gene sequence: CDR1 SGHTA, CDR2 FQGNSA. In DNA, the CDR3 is TGTGCCAGCAGAACGAGAGCGGGAGAAGAGACCCAGTACTTC. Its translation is CASRTRAGEETQYF.

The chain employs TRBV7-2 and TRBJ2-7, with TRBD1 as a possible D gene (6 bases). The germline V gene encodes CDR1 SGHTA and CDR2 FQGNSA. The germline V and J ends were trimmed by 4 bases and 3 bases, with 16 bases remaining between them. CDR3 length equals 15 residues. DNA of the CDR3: TGTGCCAGCAGCTCACGTTACGGGACAAGCTACGAGCAGTACTTC. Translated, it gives CASSSRYGTSYEQYF.

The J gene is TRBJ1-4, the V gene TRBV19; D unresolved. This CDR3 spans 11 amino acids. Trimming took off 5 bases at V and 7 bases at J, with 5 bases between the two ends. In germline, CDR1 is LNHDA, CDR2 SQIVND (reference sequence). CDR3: CASSQFEKLFF. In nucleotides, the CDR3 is TGTGCCAGTAGTCAATTTGAAAAACTGTTTTTT. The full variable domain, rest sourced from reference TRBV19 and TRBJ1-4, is DGGITQSPKYLFRKEGQNVTLSCEQNLNHDAMYWYRQDPGQGLRLIYYSQIVNDFQKGDIAEGYSVSREKKESFPLTVTSAQKNPTAFYLCASSQFEKLFFGSGTQLSVL.

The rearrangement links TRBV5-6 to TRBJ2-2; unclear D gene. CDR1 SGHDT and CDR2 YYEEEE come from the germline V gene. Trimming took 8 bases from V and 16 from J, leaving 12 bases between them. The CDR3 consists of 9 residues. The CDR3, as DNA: TGTGCCAGTTTCCTAGAGGCGTTTTTT. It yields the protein CASFLEAFF. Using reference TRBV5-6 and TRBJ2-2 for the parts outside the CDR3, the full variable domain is DAGVTQSPTHLIKTRGQQVTLRCSPKSGHDTVSWYQQALGQGPQFIFQYYEEEERQRGNFPDRFSGHQFPNYSSELNVNALLLGDSALYLCASFLEAFFGEGSRLTVL.

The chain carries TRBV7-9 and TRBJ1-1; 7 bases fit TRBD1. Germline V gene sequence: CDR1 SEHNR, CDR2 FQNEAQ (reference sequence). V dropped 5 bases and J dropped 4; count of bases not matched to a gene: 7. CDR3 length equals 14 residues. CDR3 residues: CASSTGVPLTEAFF. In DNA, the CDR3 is TGTGCCAGCAGCACAGGGGTCCCTCTCACTGAAGCTTTCTTT.

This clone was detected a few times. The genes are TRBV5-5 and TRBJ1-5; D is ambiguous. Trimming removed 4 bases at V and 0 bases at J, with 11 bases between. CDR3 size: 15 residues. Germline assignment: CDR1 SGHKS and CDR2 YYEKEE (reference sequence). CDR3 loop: CASSREGYSNQPQHF. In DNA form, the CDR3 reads TGTGCCAGCAGCAGGGAGGGCTATAGCAATCAGCCCCAGCATTTT. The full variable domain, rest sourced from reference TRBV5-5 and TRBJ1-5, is DAGVTQSPTHLIKTRGQQVTLRCSPISGHKSVSWYQQVLGQGPQFIFQYYEKEERGRGNFPDRFSARQFPNYSSELNVNALLLGDSALYLCASSREGYSNQPQHFGDGTRLSIL.

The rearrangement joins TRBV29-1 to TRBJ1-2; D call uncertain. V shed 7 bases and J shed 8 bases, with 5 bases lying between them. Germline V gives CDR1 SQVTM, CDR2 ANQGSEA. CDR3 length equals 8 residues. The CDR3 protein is CSAQGYTF. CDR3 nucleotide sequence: TGCAGCGCACAGGGCTACACCTTC.

This CDR3 is CASSFPRGGTSGQGADTQYF. In DNA form, the CDR3 reads TGCGCCAGCAGCTTTCCGAGGGGGGGGACTAGCGGACAAGGAGCAGATACGCAGTATTTT. The chain has TRBV5-1 and TRBJ2-3; 11 nucleotides match TRBD2. With 2 bases clipped from V and 4 bases from J, the junction kept 18 bases outside the gene matches. The CDR3 is 20 residues long. CDR1 is SGHRS, CDR2 YFSETQ, per germline.

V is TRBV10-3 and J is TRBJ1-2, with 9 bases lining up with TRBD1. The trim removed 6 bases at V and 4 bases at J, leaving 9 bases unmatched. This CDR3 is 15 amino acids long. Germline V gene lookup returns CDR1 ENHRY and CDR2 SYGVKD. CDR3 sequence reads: CAISGDRVSGYGYTF. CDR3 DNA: TGTGCCATCAGCGGGGACAGGGTGAGTGGCTATGGCTACACCTTC.

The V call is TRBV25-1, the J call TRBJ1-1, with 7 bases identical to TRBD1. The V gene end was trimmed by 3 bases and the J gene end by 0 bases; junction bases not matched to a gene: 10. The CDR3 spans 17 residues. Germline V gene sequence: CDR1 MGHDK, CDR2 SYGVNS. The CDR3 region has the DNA TGTGCCAGCAGTGACCGATCAAGGACAGGATTGAACACTGAAGCTTTCTTT. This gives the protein CASSDRSRTGLNTEAFF.

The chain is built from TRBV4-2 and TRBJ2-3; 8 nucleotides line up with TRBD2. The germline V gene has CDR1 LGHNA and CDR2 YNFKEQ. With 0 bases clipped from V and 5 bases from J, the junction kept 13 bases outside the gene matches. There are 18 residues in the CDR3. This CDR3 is CASSQELTGGLQRDTQYF. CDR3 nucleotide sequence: TGTGCCAGCAGCCAAGAATTAACGGGGGGGCTTCAGAGAGATACGCAGTATTTT.

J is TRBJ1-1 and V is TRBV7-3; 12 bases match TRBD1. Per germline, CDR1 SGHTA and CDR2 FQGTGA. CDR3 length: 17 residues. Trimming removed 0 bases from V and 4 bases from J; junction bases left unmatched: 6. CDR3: CASSLTGQGARGTEAFF. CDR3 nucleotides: TGTGCCAGCAGCTTAACGGGACAGGGGGCTCGAGGCACTGAAGCTTTCTTT.